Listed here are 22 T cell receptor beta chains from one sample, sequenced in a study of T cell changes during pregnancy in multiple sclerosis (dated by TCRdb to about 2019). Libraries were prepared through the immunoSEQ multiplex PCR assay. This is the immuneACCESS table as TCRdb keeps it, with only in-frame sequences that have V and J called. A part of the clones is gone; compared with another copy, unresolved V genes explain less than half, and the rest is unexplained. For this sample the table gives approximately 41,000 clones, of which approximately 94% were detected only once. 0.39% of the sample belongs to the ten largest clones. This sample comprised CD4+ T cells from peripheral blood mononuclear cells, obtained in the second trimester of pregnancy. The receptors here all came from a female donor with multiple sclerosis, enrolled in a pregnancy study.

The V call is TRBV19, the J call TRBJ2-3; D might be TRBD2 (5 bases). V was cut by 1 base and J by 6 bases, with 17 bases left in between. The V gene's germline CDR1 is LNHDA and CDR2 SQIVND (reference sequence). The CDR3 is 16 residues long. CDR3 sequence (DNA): TGTGCCAGTAGTATAGGCGGACTCGGGGAATCGGATACGCAGTATTTT. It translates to CASSIGGLGESDTQYF.

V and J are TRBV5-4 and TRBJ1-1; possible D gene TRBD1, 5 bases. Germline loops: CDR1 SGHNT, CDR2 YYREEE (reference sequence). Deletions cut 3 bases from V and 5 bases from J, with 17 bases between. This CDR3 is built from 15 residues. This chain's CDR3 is CASSSAGRGKTEAFF. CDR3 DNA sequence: TGTGCCAGCAGCTCCGCCGGAAGGGGAAAGACTGAAGCTTTCTTT.

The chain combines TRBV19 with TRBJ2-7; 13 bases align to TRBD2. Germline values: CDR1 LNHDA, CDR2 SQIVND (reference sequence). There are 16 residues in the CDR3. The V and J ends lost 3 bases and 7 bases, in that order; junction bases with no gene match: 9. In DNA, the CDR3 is TGTGCCAGTAGTATTGGGACTAGCGGGATCGGTTCAGAGCAGTACTTC. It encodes CASSIGTSGIGSEQYF.

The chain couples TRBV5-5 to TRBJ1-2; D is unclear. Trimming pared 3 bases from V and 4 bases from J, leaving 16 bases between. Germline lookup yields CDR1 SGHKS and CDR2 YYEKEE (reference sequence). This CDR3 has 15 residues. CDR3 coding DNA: TGTGCCAGCAGCTCCTCCGAGAGCAACAGCTATGGCTACACCTTC. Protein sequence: CASSSSESNSYGYTF. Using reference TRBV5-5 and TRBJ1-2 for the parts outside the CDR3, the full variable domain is DAGVTQSPTHLIKTRGQQVTLRCSPISGHKSVSWYQQVLGQGPQFIFQYYEKEERGRGNFPDRFSARQFPNYSSELNVNALLLGDSALYLCASSSSESNSYGYTFGSGTRLTVV.

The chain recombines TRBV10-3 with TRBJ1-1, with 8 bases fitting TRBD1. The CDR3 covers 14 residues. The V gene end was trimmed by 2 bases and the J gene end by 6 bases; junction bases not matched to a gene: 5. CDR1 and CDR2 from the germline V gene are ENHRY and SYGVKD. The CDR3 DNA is TGTGCCATCAGTGAGGCTCAGGGGGCCGCTGAAGCTTTCTTT. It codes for CAISEAQGAAEAFF.

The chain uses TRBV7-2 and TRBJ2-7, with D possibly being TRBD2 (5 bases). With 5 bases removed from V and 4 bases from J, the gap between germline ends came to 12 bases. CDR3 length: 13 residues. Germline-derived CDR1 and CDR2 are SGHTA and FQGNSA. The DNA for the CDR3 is TGTGCCAGCAGCCCGGGGAGAGTTTACGAGCAGTACTTC. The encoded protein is CASSPGRVYEQYF.

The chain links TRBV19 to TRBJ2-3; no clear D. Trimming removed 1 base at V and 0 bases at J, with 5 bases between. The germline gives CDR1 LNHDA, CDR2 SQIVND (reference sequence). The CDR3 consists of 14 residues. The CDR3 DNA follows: TGTGCCAGTAGTATAGGGGCCAGCACAGATACGCAGTATTTT. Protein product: CASSIGASTDTQYF.

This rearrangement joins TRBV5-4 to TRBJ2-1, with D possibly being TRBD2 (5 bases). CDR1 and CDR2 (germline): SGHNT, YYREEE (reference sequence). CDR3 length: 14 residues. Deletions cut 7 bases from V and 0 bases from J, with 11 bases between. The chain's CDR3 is CASPSRDSYNEQFF. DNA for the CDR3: TGTGCCAGCCCCTCGAGGGACTCCTACAATGAGCAGTTCTTC.

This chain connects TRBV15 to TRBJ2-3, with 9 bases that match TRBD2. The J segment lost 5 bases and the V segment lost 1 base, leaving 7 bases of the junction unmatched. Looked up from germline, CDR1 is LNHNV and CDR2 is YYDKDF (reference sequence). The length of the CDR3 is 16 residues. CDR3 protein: CATSRASGRRGDTQYF. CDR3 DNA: TGTGCCACCAGCAGAGCCAGCGGGAGGCGGGGAGATACGCAGTATTTT.

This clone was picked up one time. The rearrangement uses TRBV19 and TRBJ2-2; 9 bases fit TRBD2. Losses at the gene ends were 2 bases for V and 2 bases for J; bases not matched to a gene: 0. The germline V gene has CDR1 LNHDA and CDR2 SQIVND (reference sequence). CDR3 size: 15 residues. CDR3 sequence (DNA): TGTGCCAGTAGTATACTAGCGGGAAACACCGGGGAGCTGTTTTTT. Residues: CASSILAGNTGELFF.

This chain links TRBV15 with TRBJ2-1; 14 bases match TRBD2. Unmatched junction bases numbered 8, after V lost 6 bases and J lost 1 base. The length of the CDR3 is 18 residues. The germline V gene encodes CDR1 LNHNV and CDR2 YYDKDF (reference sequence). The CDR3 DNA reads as TGTGCCACCAGAACCGGGACTAGCGGGAGAGGGTCCTACAATGAGCAGTTCTTC. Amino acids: CATRTGTSGRGSYNEQFF.

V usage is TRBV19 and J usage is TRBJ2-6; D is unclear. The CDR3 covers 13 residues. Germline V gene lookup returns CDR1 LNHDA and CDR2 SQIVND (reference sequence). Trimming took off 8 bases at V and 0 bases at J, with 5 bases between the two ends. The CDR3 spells CASFLSGANVLTF. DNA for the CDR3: TGTGCCAGTTTCCTCTCTGGGGCCAACGTCCTGACTTTC.

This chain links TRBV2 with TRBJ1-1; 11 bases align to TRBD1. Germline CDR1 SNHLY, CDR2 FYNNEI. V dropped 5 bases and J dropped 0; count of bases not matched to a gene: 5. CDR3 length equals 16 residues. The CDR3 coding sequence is TGTGCCAGCAGTAAGGACAGGGGGCGGTTGAACACTGAAGCTTTCTTT. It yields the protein CASSKDRGRLNTEAFF.

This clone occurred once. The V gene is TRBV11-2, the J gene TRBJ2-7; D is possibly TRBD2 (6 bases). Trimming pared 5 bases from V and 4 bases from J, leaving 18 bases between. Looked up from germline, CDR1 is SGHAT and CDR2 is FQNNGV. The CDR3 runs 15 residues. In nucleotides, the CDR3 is TGTGCCAGCAGCAACTTAGAACGGGGAGGTTACGAGCAGTACTTC. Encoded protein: CASSNLERGGYEQYF.

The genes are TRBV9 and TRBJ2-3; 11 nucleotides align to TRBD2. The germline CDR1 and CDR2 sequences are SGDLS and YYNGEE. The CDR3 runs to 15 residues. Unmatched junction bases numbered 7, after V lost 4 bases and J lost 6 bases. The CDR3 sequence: CASSYSGRAEDTQYF. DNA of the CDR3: TGTGCCAGCAGCTATAGCGGGAGGGCGGAGGATACGCAGTATTTT.

The CDR3 nucleotides are TGTGCCAGCAGTTTAGGAGGGACCGCTTCCACCTTC. It codes for CASSLGGTASTF. The V gene is TRBV28, the J gene TRBJ1-2, with D tentatively TRBD1 (5 bases). The V and J ends lost 2 bases and 13 bases respectively, with 14 bases between them. This CDR3 region has 12 residues. CDR1 MDHEN and CDR2 SYDVKM come from the germline V gene.

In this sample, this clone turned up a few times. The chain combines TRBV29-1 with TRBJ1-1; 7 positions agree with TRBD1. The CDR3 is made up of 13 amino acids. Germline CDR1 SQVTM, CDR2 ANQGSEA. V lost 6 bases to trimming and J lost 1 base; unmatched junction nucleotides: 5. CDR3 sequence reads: CSVRGQPNTEAFF. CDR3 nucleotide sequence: TGCAGCGTCCGGGGACAGCCGAACACTGAAGCTTTCTTT.

CDR3 amino acids: CASSEAGIGTPYEQYF. For the CDR3, the DNA is TGTGCCAGCAGTGAAGCCGGGATCGGGACTCCCTACGAGCAGTACTTC. The rearrangement links TRBV6-1 to TRBJ2-7; TRBD2 might be the D (6 bases). The V gene lost 0 bases and the J gene lost 2 bases, with 14 bases spanning the gap. CDR1 and CDR2 (germline): MNHNS, SASEGT. The CDR3 spans 16 residues.

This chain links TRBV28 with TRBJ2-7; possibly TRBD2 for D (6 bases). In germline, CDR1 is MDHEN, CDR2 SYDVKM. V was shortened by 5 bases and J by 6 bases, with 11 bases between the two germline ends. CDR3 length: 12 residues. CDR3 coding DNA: TGTGCCAGCAGTACCCGACTAGGCGAGCAGTACTTC. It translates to CASSTRLGEQYF. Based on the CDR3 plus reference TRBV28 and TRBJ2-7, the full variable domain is DVKVTQSSRYLVKRTGEKVFLECVQDMDHENMFWYRQDPGLGLRLIYFSYDVKMKEKGDIPEGYSVSREKKERFSLILESASTNQTSMYLCASSTRLGEQYFGPGTRLTVT.

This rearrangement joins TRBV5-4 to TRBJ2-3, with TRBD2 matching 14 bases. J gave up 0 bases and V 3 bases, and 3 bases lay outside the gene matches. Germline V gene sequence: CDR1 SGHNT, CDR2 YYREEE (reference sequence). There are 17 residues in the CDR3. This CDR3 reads CASSSGLAGASTDTQYF. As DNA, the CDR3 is TGTGCCAGCAGCTCGGGACTAGCGGGGGCTAGCACAGATACGCAGTATTTT.

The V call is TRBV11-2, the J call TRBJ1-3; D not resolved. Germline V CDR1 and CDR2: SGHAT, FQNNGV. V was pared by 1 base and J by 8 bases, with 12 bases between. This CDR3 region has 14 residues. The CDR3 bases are TGTGCCAGCAGCTTAGGGCCGGGAGAGGACACCATATATTTT. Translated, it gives CASSLGPGEDTIYF.

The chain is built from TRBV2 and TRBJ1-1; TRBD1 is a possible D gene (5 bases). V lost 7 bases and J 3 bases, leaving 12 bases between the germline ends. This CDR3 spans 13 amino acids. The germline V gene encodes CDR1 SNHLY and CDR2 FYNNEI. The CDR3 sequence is CASTRGLHTEAFF. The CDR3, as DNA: TGTGCCAGCACTCGGGGGTTGCACACTGAAGCTTTCTTT.